These 14 T cell receptor beta chains were sequenced from one sample in a study of blood T cells in healthy people across ages (dated by TCRdb to the mid-2010s). Libraries came from 5' RACE. The data were produced on an Illumina HiSeq 2500. The second PCR ran for about 7 to 11 cycles and used a J-beta primer mix along with a sample-barcoded 5' primer. Using fastp at Q25 and MiXCR, TCRdb reprocessed the public reads and kept productive beta chains. CDR3 protein duplicates are merged, each entry listing the most common genes and DNA. For this sample there are under 850,000 distinct CDR3 sequences; roughly 34% appear just once. The top ten hold 10% to 15% of the sample. The sample was blood. The source of these receptors is a man between 18 and 35 years old in good health.

The sample holds many counts of this clonotype. The CDR3 region is CSAISGGNQPQHF. As DNA, the CDR3 is TGCAGTGCCATATCAGGGGGCAATCAGCCCCAGCATTTT. The chain joins TRBV20-1 to TRBJ1-5; D perhaps matches TRBD1 (6 bases). The germline gives CDR1 DFQATT, CDR2 SNEGSKA (reference sequence). Trimming shortened V by 6 bases and J by 2 bases, and 11 bases separated the two germline ends. The CDR3 sequence is 13 residues long.

The chain combines TRBV27 with TRBJ2-6; the D is unclear. Trimming took off 6 bases at V and 4 bases at J, with 13 bases between the two ends. Per germline, CDR1 MNHEY and CDR2 SMNVEV (reference sequence). This CDR3 is 15 amino acids long. The CDR3 region is CASSYDRLGANVLTF. CDR3 in DNA: TGTGCCAGCAGCTACGACCGCCTCGGGGCCAACGTCCTGACTTTC.

This clonotype has more than one count but fewer than ten. The gene calls are TRBV12-3 or TRBV12-4 and TRBJ2-5; 9 bases align to TRBD2. The last part of the DNA fits TRBJ2-7 better; the J call may be wrong. The CDR3 length is 21 residues. The CDR3 DNA reads TGTGCCAGCAGTTTAGCGCGGAGGGGACTAGCAAGGGGAGGACCAGGCTACGAGCAGTACTTC. Translation gives CASSLARRGLARGGPGYEQYF.

This sequence joins TRBV28 and TRBJ2-5; D may match TRBD1 or TRBD2 (6 bases each). V was cut by 7 bases and J by 1 base, with 16 bases left in between. The CDR3 spans 15 residues. Germline V CDR1 and CDR2: MDHEN, SYDVKM. In nucleotides, the CDR3 is TGTGCCAGCACCCCACGGGGGCAGCCCCAAGAGACCCAGTACTTC. Translating it yields CASTPRGQPQETQYF.

This sequence joins TRBV7-8 and TRBJ2-1; no firm D call. Per the germline V gene, CDR1 is SGHVS and CDR2 is FQNEAQ. The CDR3 runs 14 residues. With 1 base removed from V and 12 bases from J, the gap between germline ends came to 16 bases. The CDR3 here is CASSLEGQKLGQFF. The CDR3 DNA is TGTGCCAGCAGCTTAGAGGGCCAAAAGCTTGGGCAGTTCTTC.

The chain combines TRBV4-1 with TRBJ2-5; the match to TRBD2 covers 7 bases. The germline V gene has CDR1 MGHRA and CDR2 YSYEKL. V shed 0 bases and J 1 base; nucleotides not matched to a gene: 14. The CDR3 is 19 residues long. The CDR3 sequence is CASSQDHTRASGAQETQYF. CDR3 in DNA: TGCGCCAGCAGCCAAGATCATACTCGGGCTAGCGGAGCCCAAGAGACCCAGTACTTC.

V gene TRBV29-1 combines with J gene TRBJ2-1; 10 bases align to TRBD1. Germline V gene lookup returns CDR1 SQVTM and CDR2 ANQGSEA. The CDR3 covers 13 residues. Losses at the gene ends were 8 bases for V and 8 bases for J; bases not matched to a gene: 9. CDR3 in DNA: TGCAGCACTGGACAGGGGGTTGTATATGAGCAGTTCTTC. Protein: CSTGQGVVYEQFF.

The chain is built from TRBV4-3 and TRBJ1-2; D uncertain. CDR1 and CDR2 (germline): LGHNA, YSLEER. The CDR3 consists of 14 residues. Trimming pared 0 bases from V and 4 bases from J, leaving 9 bases between. Written as DNA, the CDR3 is TGCGCCAGCAGCCAAGATTCCAAGAGCTATGGCTACACCTTC. Its protein product is CASSQDSKSYGYTF.

About this clonotype itself: This likely comes from a read error, as the CDR3 has no conserved phenylalanine or tryptophan at its end. This chain connects TRBV5-6 to TRBJ2-7; 7 positions match TRBD1. Per the germline V gene, CDR1 is SGHDT and CDR2 is YYEEEE. The CDR3 totals 15 residues. V shed 5 bases, J shed 0 bases, and the junction held 8 bases outside the gene matches. CDR3 nucleotide sequence: TGTGCCAGCAGTCACAGGGGAAGTGGCTCCTACGAGCAGTACCTC. Its translation: CASSHRGSGSYEQYL.

V and J are TRBV9 and TRBJ1-1, with 8 positions matching TRBD1. This CDR3 contains 15 residues. Germline CDR1 is SGDLS and CDR2 is YYNGEE. V dropped 2 bases and J dropped 4; count of bases not matched to a gene: 7. The DNA for the CDR3 is TGTGCCAGCAGCGTGTACGACAGGGGCAGCACTGAAGCTTTCTTT. It encodes CASSVYDRGSTEAFF.

This clonotype appeared many times. The genes are TRBV12-3 or TRBV12-4 and TRBJ2-5, with D hard to call. V lost 0 bases and J 2 bases, leaving 7 bases between the germline ends. The CDR3 has 14 amino acids. The chain's CDR3 is CASSLALGQETQYF. CDR3 sequence (DNA): TGTGCCAGCAGTTTAGCGCTAGGACAAGAGACCCAGTACTTC.

CDR3 region: CSVVRSGSLKTYEQYF. The CDR3 nucleotides read TGCAGCGTTGTACGTAGCGGGAGTTTGAAAACCTACGAGCAGTACTTC. The chain uses TRBV29-1 and TRBJ2-7; 9 positions match TRBD2. Per the germline V gene, CDR1 is SQVTM and CDR2 is ANQGSEA. This CDR3 has 16 amino acids. The V and J ends lost 4 bases and 2 bases, in that order; junction bases with no gene match: 12.

The rearrangement links TRBV7-6 to TRBJ2-4; D is unresolved. V gave up 5 bases and J gave up 3 bases, with 14 bases separating them. Germline values: CDR1 SGHVS, CDR2 FNYEAQ. The CDR3 totals 15 residues. The CDR3 coding sequence is TGTGCCAGCAGCCCATCCTTGGCGGTCAAAAACATTCAGTACTTC. Its protein product is CASSPSLAVKNIQYF.

This chain links TRBV3-1 with TRBJ2-2, with D uncertain. Germline V gives CDR1 LGHDT, CDR2 YNNKEL (reference sequence). Trimming left V 4 bases short and J 6 bases short, with 15 bases between. The CDR3 contains 15 residues. The CDR3, as DNA: TGTGCCAGCAGCCCACCGCTCTCTGCGGCCGGGGAGCTGTTTTTT. It translates to CASSPPLSAAGELFF.